Listed below are T cell receptor beta chains from one sample, sequenced in a study of early T cells in non-severe SARS-CoV-2 infection. TCRdb reanalysed the 5' RACE reads using MiXCR and keeps one entry per CDR3 protein. This sample has tens of thousands of distinct CDR3 sequences; 7.5% to 9.5% occur once, and the top ten carry 3.5% to 4%. The sample in question was whole blood, obtained at baseline. The receptors come from an adult who was a healthcare worker with PCR-confirmed SARS-CoV-2 infection or an uninfected control (not recorded which). Both conserved end residues are part of each CDR3. Fields, in order: CDR3 DNA, CDR3 protein, V gene, clone size, CDR3 length, D gene, J gene. D genes are given only for firm matches. Expanded clones are given a class, and other clones once, few, many or no size at all.

TGTGCCACCAGTGACCCGAGCGGGATAGGCTACAATGAGCAGTTCTTC,CATSDPSGIGYNEQFF,TRBV24-1,once,16,TRBD2,TRBJ2-1
TGTGCCAGCAGTCGGGATGCTCGGTCCTACGAGCAGTACTTC,CASSRDARSYEQYF,TRBV7-9,few,14,NA,TRBJ2-7
TGCAGTGCTAGAGGGTCCTACGAGCAGTACTTC,CSARGSYEQYF,TRBV20-1,many,11,NA,TRBJ2-7
TGTGCCAGCAGCCTTGACAGATATCAGCCCCAGCATTTT,CASSLDRYQPQHF,TRBV11-2,many,13,NA,TRBJ1-5
TGCGCCAGCAGCCTGGGTGGATACTACACTGAAGCTTTCTTT,CASSLGGYYTEAFF,TRBV5-1,medium-sized,14,NA,TRBJ1-1
TGTGCCAGCACCCCATCCGAGGCCTCTGGAAACACCATATATTTT,CASTPSEASGNTIYF,TRBV7-9,few,15,NA,TRBJ1-3
TGCGCCAGCAGCTTGGCCCCGTTGGGCGGGGGGAATGAGCAGTTCTTC,CASSLAPLGGGNEQFF,TRBV5-1,NA,16,TRBD2,TRBJ2-1
TGTGCCAGCAGCTTAGACAGGAGCTACGAGCAGTACTTC,CASSLDRSYEQYF,TRBV7-8,many,13,NA,TRBJ2-7
TGTGCCAGCAGCACATATCCGGGCAGAGATACGCAGTATTTT,CASSTYPGRDTQYF,TRBV7-3,few,14,NA,TRBJ2-3
TGTGCCAGCAGCGACAGGGCTATTGGAAACACCATATATTTT,CASSDRAIGNTIYF,TRBV14,few,14,TRBD1,TRBJ1-3
TGCAGTGCTCCCGGGACTAGCGGCCCCTACGAGCAGTACTTC,CSAPGTSGPYEQYF,TRBV20-1,few,14,TRBD2,TRBJ2-7
TGCAGTGCTAGAGATAGTTCCAGGGCACCAGCCTCCTACGAGCAGTACTTC,CSARDSSRAPASYEQYF,TRBV20-1,many,17,NA,TRBJ2-7
TGTGCCAGGGAGTGGCTGTCAGATACGCAGTATTTT,CAREWLSDTQYF,TRBV27,many,12,NA,TRBJ2-3
TGTGCCAGCAGTTCGACAGTTCCAAACACTGAAGCTTTCTTT,CASSSTVPNTEAFF,TRBV12-3/TRBV12-4,NA,14,NA,TRBJ1-1
TGCAGCGTCCAACCCAGGACTAGCGGGGGGGCGTCGGGAGAGCAGTACTTC,CSVQPRTSGGASGEQYF,TRBV29-1,NA,17,TRBD2,TRBJ2-7
TGTGCCAGCAGCTCACGCCGGGGGGCCTACGAGCAGTACTTC,CASSSRRGAYEQYF,TRBV7-8,NA,14,TRBD2,TRBJ2-7
TGTGCCAGCTCACCACCTAGCGGCAACACCGGGGAGCTGTTTTTT,CASSPPSGNTGELFF,TRBV18,NA,15,NA,TRBJ2-2
TGCGCCAGCAGCCAGGGGAGAGAGACCCAGTACTTC,CASSQGRETQYF,TRBV5-1,many,12,NA,TRBJ2-5
TGCGCCAGCAGCTTGTTCGGAGGCACTGAAGCTTTCTTT,CASSLFGGTEAFF,TRBV5-1,few,13,NA,TRBJ1-1
TGTGCCAGCAGCGGAAGGACAGGTCCCCCTCGGCCTGGAAACACCATATATTTT,CASSGRTGPPRPGNTIYF,TRBV25-1,many,18,TRBD1,TRBJ1-3
TGTGCCAGCTCACCGGGGGTCCAGGCTGCCTACGAGCAGTACTTC,CASSPGVQAAYEQYF,TRBV18,NA,15,NA,TRBJ2-7
TGTGCCACCAGGGACAGGGGGCCATCCTACAATGAGCAGTTCTTC,CATRDRGPSYNEQFF,TRBV24-1,many,15,TRBD1,TRBJ2-1
TGTGCCAGTAGTCCTGGGACTAGTGGTAGTGAGCAGTTCTTC,CASSPGTSGSEQFF,TRBV19,many,14,TRBD2,TRBJ2-1
TGTGCCAGCAGCCTACCCCCCTGGGTAGAGGGTAGTTACGCGAACACCGGGGAGCTGTTTTTT,CASSLPPWVEGSYANTGELFF,TRBV7-8,few,21,NA,TRBJ2-2
TGTGCCACCAGTGGCCCTGGGCCATCGAGCTCCTACAATGAGCAGTTCTTC,CATSGPGPSSSYNEQFF,TRBV24-1,few,17,NA,TRBJ2-1
TGTGCAAGTCGCTTAGCGCACCGGGAGCGGGATTACGAGCAGTACTTC,CASRLAHRERDYEQYF,TRBV12-2,NA,16,NA,TRBJ2-7
TGTGCCAGCAGTTCCCTAGCGGGAGTGGGGACAGATACGCAGTATTTT,CASSSLAGVGTDTQYF,TRBV11-3,many,16,TRBD2,TRBJ2-3
TGCGCCAGCAGCCCGACTACCACAGATACGCAGTATTTT,CASSPTTTDTQYF,TRBV5-1,many,13,NA,TRBJ2-3
TGTGCCAGCAGCGTCCACCTCGGGAGTTACGAGCAGTACTTC,CASSVHLGSYEQYF,TRBV11-2,NA,14,NA,TRBJ2-7
TGTGCCAGCAGCCTCGGGACTAGCGATTACGAGCAGTACTTC,CASSLGTSDYEQYF,TRBV5-6,many,14,TRBD2,TRBJ2-7
TGTGCCACCAGCAGAGATAAGGGGCTATACGAGCAGTACTTC,CATSRDKGLYEQYF,TRBV15,few,14,NA,TRBJ2-7
TGTGCCAGCAGCCACCTGACAGGGGAAGAAGGCTACACCTTC,CASSHLTGEEGYTF,TRBV3-1,NA,14,TRBD1,TRBJ1-2
TGCAGCGTTGAAGATGCGGGAGCGACCCAGTACTTC,CSVEDAGATQYF,TRBV29-1,NA,12,TRBD2,TRBJ2-5
TGTGCCAGCAGTTTACTCGCCGGGATCACAGATACGCAGTATTTT,CASSLLAGITDTQYF,TRBV12-3/TRBV12-4,NA,15,NA,TRBJ2-3
TGCAGCGTTGAGGAAAACTATGGCTACACCTTC,CSVEENYGYTF,TRBV29-1,many,11,NA,TRBJ1-2
TGTGCCAGCAGCCAGCGGACAGGGTACTATGGCTACACCTTC,CASSQRTGYYGYTF,TRBV11-3,many,14,TRBD1,TRBJ1-2
TGCAGTGCTAGAGGACTAGCGGGAGCCTACAATGAGCAGTTCTTC,CSARGLAGAYNEQFF,TRBV20-1,many,15,TRBD2,TRBJ2-1
TGTGCCAGCAGCTTAATATCTTCCGATACGCAGTATTTT,CASSLISSDTQYF,TRBV7-3,NA,13,NA,TRBJ2-3
TGTGCCAGTAGTACCCTGGGGGGCGAGACCCAGTACTTC,CASSTLGGETQYF,TRBV19,few,13,NA,TRBJ2-5
TGTGCCAGCAGCAAAGAGGGCAGGGGTCGCAATCAGCCCCAGCATTTT,CASSKEGRGRNQPQHF,TRBV21-1,NA,16,NA,TRBJ1-5